These T cell receptor beta chains were read from a single sample in a study of T-cell memory formation after mild COVID-19. TCRdb used MiXCR to reprocess the 5' RACE reads, holding one entry per CDR3 protein. Of over 500,000 distinct CDR3 sequences in the sample, roughly 17% are singletons; the top ten hold roughly 7.8%. The sequencing sample was made of PBMCs or a T cell subset sorted from them (not recorded which). Source of these receptors: an adult woman who had mild COVID-19 (a few samples of this study predate the infection). Cell type and time point are not known. Each CDR3 is given with its conserved first and last residue. A D gene is named only where the DNA matches it firmly. Rows give clone size only sometimes, using once, few, many, or a class for an expanded clone.

>TRBV30|many|NA|TRBJ2-2
TGTGCCTGGAGCGCCTTAGGGGGTAGCACCGGGGAGCTGTTTTTT
CAWSALGGSTGELFF
>TRBV3-1|NA|NA|TRBJ2-5
TGTGCCAGCAGCCAAGGTGGGGGGCATCGGTACCAAGAGACCCAGTACTTC
CASSQGGGHRYQETQYF
>TRBV5-5|NA|NA|TRBJ1-5
TGTGCCAGCAGCGATAATTTTGGACAGAGCAATCAGCCCCAGCATTTT
CASSDNFGQSNQPQHF
>TRBV6-1|few|NA|TRBJ2-1
TGTGCCAGCAGTGAATTAATCGGGGGTACCTACAATGAGCAGTTCTTC
CASSELIGGTYNEQFF
>TRBV6-1|few|NA|TRBJ1-2
TGTGCCAGCCAAACAGGGACCTTATATGGCTACACCTTC
CASQTGTLYGYTF
>TRBV2|NA|NA|TRBJ1-5
TGTGCCAGCAGCCGGCGGGGGGGAAACATGGGCAATCAGCCCCAGCATTTT
CASSRRGGNMGNQPQHF
>TRBV5-6|few|NA|TRBJ1-1
TGTGCCAGCAGCTTGCAATGGGGAGACGCCACTGAAGCTTTCTTT
CASSLQWGDATEAFF
>TRBV4-2|few|NA|TRBJ1-1
TGTGCCAGCAGAGAACCGAACACTGAAGCTTTCTTT
CASREPNTEAFF
>TRBV7-9|NA|TRBD2|TRBJ2-1
TGTGCCAGCAGCAAAGCCGGGACTAGCGGGATGTTCAATGAGCAGTTCTTC
CASSKAGTSGMFNEQFF
>TRBV5-1|few|TRBD1|TRBJ1-2
TGCGCCAGCAGCCCACTACAGGGGAGCGGCTATGGCTACACCTTC
CASSPLQGSGYGYTF
>TRBV5-1|NA|NA|TRBJ1-2
TGCGCCAGCAGCTTCAGGGAGGACTATGGCTACACCTTC
CASSFREDYGYTF
>TRBV20-1|many|NA|TRBJ1-1
TGCAGTGCTCCTATTAATGCTGAAGCTTTCTTT
CSAPINAEAFF
>TRBV28|few|NA|TRBJ2-7
TGTGCCAGCAGTTTACAGGGCAAGCAGTACTTC
CASSLQGKQYF
>TRBV12-3/TRBV12-4|NA|TRBD2|TRBJ2-1
TGTGCCAGCAGTCCTCGGGCTAGCGGGGGGAGTGGTGAGCAGTTCTTC
CASSPRASGGSGEQFF
>TRBV6-6|few|NA|TRBJ1-6
TGTGCCAGCAGTAACAGGGTGGATTCACCCCTCCACTTT
CASSNRVDSPLHF
>TRBV24-1|NA|NA|TRBJ2-2
TGTGCCACCGGAACAGAGGACACCGGGGAGCTGTTTTTT
CATGTEDTGELFF
>TRBV5-1|NA|TRBD2|TRBJ2-1
TGCGCCAGCAGCTGGGAGGGAGGGAACAATGAGCAGTTCTTC
CASSWEGGNNEQFF
>TRBV4-1|few|TRBD2|TRBJ2-1
TGCGCCAGCAGCCAAGAAGGTAGCGGGGGGGTAGGGGAGCAGTTCTTC
CASSQEGSGGVGEQFF
>TRBV5-1|NA|TRBD1|TRBJ2-5
TGCGCCAGCAGCTCCAATACAGGGGCGGGCGAGACCCAGTACTTC
CASSSNTGAGETQYF
>TRBV21-1|few|NA|TRBJ1-1
TGTGCCAGCAGCAAAATCCAGGAGAACACTGAAGCTTTCTTT
CASSKIQENTEAFF
>TRBV20-1|few|NA|TRBJ2-3
TGCAGTGCTACCGGGACCCAAGAGGCAGATACGCAGTATTTT
CSATGTQEADTQYF
>TRBV6-5|few|NA|TRBJ1-1
TGTGCCAGCAGTTACTCCAAGGGGGGGGAAGCTTTCTTT
CASSYSKGGEAFF
>TRBV6-2/TRBV6-3|NA|NA|TRBJ2-1
TGTGCCAGCAGTTACTCCCGGGGAGCGGCGCTCTACAATGAGCAGTTCTTC
CASSYSRGAALYNEQFF
>TRBV20-1|few|TRBD1|TRBJ2-1
TGCAGTGCCCTAGGACAGGGTGACTCCAATGAGCAGTTCTTC
CSALGQGDSNEQFF
>TRBV6-2/TRBV6-3|NA|NA|TRBJ2-7
TGTGCCAGCAACTTCAGGGGACCTAGCTCCTACGAGCAGTACTTC
CASNFRGPSSYEQYF
>TRBV7-3|NA|NA|TRBJ1-1
TGTGCCAGCAGCTTAATTGGGGAAGCAACTGAAGCTTTCTTT
CASSLIGEATEAFF
>TRBV24-1|NA|NA|TRBJ2-1
TGTGCCACCAGTGATACACGACCAGGGCCCAATGAGCAGTTCTTC
CATSDTRPGPNEQFF
>TRBV19|few|NA|TRBJ1-2
TGTGCCAGTACCCTCCTGCGGGGGCAGGGAGTGGGCTACACCTTC
CASTLLRGQGVGYTF
>TRBV4-3|NA|TRBD2|TRBJ2-4
TGCGCCAGCAGCCAAGAGTATACGCGGGAGGGCCCAGCCAAAAACATTCAGTACTTC
CASSQEYTREGPAKNIQYF
>TRBV19|few|NA|TRBJ1-4
TGTGCCAGTAGTATAGGAGGGAGTCGGGCAACTAATGAAAAACTGTTTTTT
CASSIGGSRATNEKLFF
>TRBV12-3/TRBV12-4|NA|NA|TRBJ1-5
TGTGCCAGCAGTTTAGGACATCAGCCCCAGCATTTT
CASSLGHQPQHF
>TRBV7-2|NA|TRBD2|TRBJ2-5
TGTGCCAGCAGCTACTCGGGACTAGCGGGGGGGTCGGAGACCCAGTACTTC
CASSYSGLAGGSETQYF
>TRBV5-4|few|TRBD1|TRBJ2-7
TGTGCCAGCAGCTCAAGGACAGGGTTCTACGAGCAGTACTTC
CASSSRTGFYEQYF
>TRBV20-1|NA|NA|TRBJ2-7
TGCAGTGGGGTCGCCACGGGGCAAGGCTCCTACGAGCAGTACTTC
CSGVATGQGSYEQYF
>TRBV4-1|few|NA|TRBJ2-7
TGCGCCAGCAGCCAAGCCCCCCAGTTGAACTACGAGCAGTACTTC
CASSQAPQLNYEQYF
>TRBV5-1|few|TRBD2|TRBJ2-1
TGCGCCAGCAGCTTGTCTAGCGGGGAAAACAATGAGCAGTTCTTC
CASSLSSGENNEQFF
>TRBV15|NA|NA|TRBJ2-2
TGTGCCACCGAGGCCGAGAACAGGGCGTTCGCCACCGGGGAGCTGTTTTTT
CATEAENRAFATGELFF
>TRBV20-1|many|NA|TRBJ1-2
TGCAGTGCCCCCCCCCCGGCCATGGTTGGCTATGGCTACACCTTC
CSAPPPAMVGYGYTF
>TRBV5-4|NA|TRBD2|TRBJ2-3
TGTGCCAGCAGCTCGGAAGCTAGCGGGAGCACAGATACGCAGTATTTT
CASSSEASGSTDTQYF
>TRBV7-2|NA|TRBD1|TRBJ2-7
TGTGCCAGCACCCACCGGACAGGGGGGAACTACGAGCAGTACTTC
CASTHRTGGNYEQYF
>TRBV7-2|NA|NA|TRBJ1-5
TGTGCCAGCAGTTTGGACAGCCTGCCCAATCAGCCCCAGCATTTT
CASSLDSLPNQPQHF
>TRBV9|NA|TRBD2|TRBJ2-2
TGTGCCAGCAGCGTAGGGGGACTAGCGGTTACCGGGGAGCTGTTTTTT
CASSVGGLAVTGELFF
>TRBV25-1|few|TRBD1|TRBJ1-1
TGTGCCAGCACCTCCCCCGGACAGGGAGGGACTGAAGCTTTCTTT
CASTSPGQGGTEAFF
>TRBV7-9|NA|TRBD1|TRBJ2-7
TGTGCCAGCAGCTCGACAGGGGTTCTCGAGCAGTACTTC
CASSSTGVLEQYF
>TRBV20-1|few|NA|TRBJ1-4
TGCAGTGCTAACCGGGACGTACGATGGGGGCTGTTTTTT
CSANRDVRWGLFF
>TRBV12-3/TRBV12-4|few|TRBD2|TRBJ2-3
TGTGCCAGCAGTTCTACGCGGGGGGGCCCTAGCACAGATACGCAGTATTTT
CASSSTRGGPSTDTQYF
>TRBV5-1|many|NA|TRBJ2-3
TGCGCCAGCAGATCTAGGTCGGATACGCAGTATTTT
CASRSRSDTQYF
>TRBV12-3/TRBV12-4|NA|NA|TRBJ2-3
TGTGCCAGCAGTTTAAACGAGATCACAGATACGCAGTATTTT
CASSLNEITDTQYF
>TRBV7-9|few|NA|TRBJ2-5
TGTGCCAGCAGCTTAGAACTAGGAGAGACCCAGTACTTC
CASSLELGETQYF
>TRBV11-3|few|TRBD2|TRBJ2-5
TGTGCCAGCAGCTTAGGGGCCGGGACTAGAGTCTTCTACTTC
CASSLGAGTRVFYF
>TRBV6-5|few|TRBD2|TRBJ2-7
TGTGCCAGCAGTTACTCGAGATCAGCGGGGAAGTACTTC
CASSYSRSAGKYF
>TRBV27|few|TRBD1|TRBJ1-1
TGTGCCAGCAGTTTCTCCCCGTACAGGGGTGAGAACACTGAAGCTTTCTTT
CASSFSPYRGENTEAFF
>TRBV6-6|NA|NA|TRBJ1-1
TGTGCCAGCAGTTACTCGCCAGGGACCGGAAACACTGAAGCTTTCTTT
CASSYSPGTGNTEAFF
>TRBV3-1|NA|NA|TRBJ1-6
TGTGCCAGCAGCAAAGGCAGTAGCAGTAGTTCACCCCTCCACTTT
CASSKGSSSSSPLHF
>TRBV11-1|NA|TRBD1|TRBJ2-7
TGTGCCAGCAGCTCGTTGGGGACAGGGGGTCCCTACGAGCAGTACTTC
CASSSLGTGGPYEQYF
>TRBV12-3/TRBV12-4|many|NA|TRBJ1-5
TGTGCCAGCAGTTTAGGTTTAGCCCAGCATTTT
CASSLGLAQHF
>TRBV7-3|NA|NA|TRBJ1-2
TGTGCCAGCAGCCCGGGTTCCGGGGGCTACACCTTC
CASSPGSGGYTF